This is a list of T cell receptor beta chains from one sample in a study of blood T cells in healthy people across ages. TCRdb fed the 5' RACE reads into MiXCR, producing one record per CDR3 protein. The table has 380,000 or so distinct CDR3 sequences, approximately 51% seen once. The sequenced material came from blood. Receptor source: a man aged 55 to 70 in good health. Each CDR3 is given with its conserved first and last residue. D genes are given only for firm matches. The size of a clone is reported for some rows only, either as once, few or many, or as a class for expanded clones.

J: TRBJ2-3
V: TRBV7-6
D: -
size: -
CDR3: CASSLYRRDTQYF
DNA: TGTGCCAGCAGCTTATATAGGAGAGATACGCAGTATTTT

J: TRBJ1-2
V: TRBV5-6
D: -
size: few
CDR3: CASSPEWAVRSYGYTF
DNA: TGTGCCAGCAGCCCTGAATGGGCCGTACGTTCCTATGGCTACACCTTC

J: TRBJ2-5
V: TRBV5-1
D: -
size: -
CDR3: CASSLRDLQGGQYF
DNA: TGCGCCAGCAGCCTCCGCGACCTTCAGGGTGGTCAGTACTTC

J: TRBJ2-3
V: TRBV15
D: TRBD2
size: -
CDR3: CATTLLAGRPTDTQYF
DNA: TGTGCCACCACCTTACTAGCGGGGAGACCCACAGATACGCAGTATTTT

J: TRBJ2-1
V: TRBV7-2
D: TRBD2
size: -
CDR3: CASSYSGGLTNEQFF
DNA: TGTGCCAGCAGCTATAGCGGGGGGTTAACCAATGAGCAGTTCTTC

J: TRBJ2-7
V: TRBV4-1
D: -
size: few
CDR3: CASSQDVITYEQYF
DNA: TGCGCCAGCAGCCAAGATGTAATCACCTACGAGCAGTACTTC

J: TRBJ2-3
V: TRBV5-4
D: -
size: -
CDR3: CASSWERGSTDTQYF
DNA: TGTGCCAGCAGCTGGGAGAGGGGGAGCACAGATACGCAGTATTTT

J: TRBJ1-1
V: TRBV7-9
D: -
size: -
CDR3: CASSLAGRVSAEAFF
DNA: TGTGCCAGCAGCTTAGCAGGCAGGGTTTCGGCTGAAGCTTTCTTT

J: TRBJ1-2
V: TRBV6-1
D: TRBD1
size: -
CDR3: CASSVTGQWDGYGYTF
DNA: TGTGCCAGCAGTGTCACGGGACAGTGGGACGGCTATGGCTACACCTTC

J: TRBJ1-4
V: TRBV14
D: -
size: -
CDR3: CASSQREAARNEKLFF
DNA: TGTGCCAGCAGCCAACGCGAGGCCGCCCGGAATGAAAAACTGTTTTTT

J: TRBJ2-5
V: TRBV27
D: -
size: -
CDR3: CASSLSRGYGETQYF
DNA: TGTGCCAGCAGTTTATCGAGGGGCTACGGAGAGACCCAGTACTTC

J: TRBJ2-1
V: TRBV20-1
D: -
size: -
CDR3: CSARDNAPREQFF
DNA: TGCAGTGCTAGAGACAACGCGCCTCGGGAGCAGTTCTTC

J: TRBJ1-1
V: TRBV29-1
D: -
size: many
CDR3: CSVDGGFKGPGTEAFF
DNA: TGCAGCGTTGACGGCGGGTTTAAGGGGCCTGGCACTGAAGCTTTCTTT

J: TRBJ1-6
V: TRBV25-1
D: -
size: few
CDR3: CASSLNSAYNSPLHF
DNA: TGTGCCAGCAGCTTAAACAGTGCCTATAATTCACCCCTCCACTTT

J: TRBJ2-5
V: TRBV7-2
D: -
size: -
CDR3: CASTTGGVKQETQYF
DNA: TGTGCCAGCACCACGGGCGGGGTAAAACAAGAGACCCAGTACTTC

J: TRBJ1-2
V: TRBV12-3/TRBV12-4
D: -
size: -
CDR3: CASSFGGPGDGYTF
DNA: TGTGCCAGCAGTTTTGGGGGTCCCGGGGATGGCTACACCTTC

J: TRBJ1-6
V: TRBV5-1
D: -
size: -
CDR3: CASSRQAASSYNSPLHF
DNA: TGCGCCAGCAGCAGACAGGCGGCGAGCTCCTATAATTCACCCCTCCACTTT

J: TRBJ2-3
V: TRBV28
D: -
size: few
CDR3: CASSVAGSGDTQYF
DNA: TGTGCCAGCAGTGTAGCCGGAAGCGGGGATACGCAGTATTTT

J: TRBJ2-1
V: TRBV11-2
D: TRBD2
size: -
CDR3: CASSSTSGRLGEQFF
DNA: TGTGCCAGCAGCTCGACTAGCGGGAGGTTGGGTGAGCAGTTCTTC

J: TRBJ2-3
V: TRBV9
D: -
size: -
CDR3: CASSVVSRMDTQYF
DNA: TGTGCCAGCAGCGTAGTCAGTCGGATGGATACGCAGTATTTT

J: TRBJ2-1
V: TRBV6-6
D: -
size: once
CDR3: CASSDQIGTLEQFF
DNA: TGTGCCAGCAGTGACCAAATCGGGACGTTGGAGCAGTTCTTC

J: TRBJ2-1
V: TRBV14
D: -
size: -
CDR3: CASSQDHSNEQFF
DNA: TGTGCCAGCAGCCAAGATCACAGCAATGAGCAGTTCTTC

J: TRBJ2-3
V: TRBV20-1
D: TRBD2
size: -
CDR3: CSNLAGGPDTQYF
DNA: TGCAGCAACTTAGCGGGAGGGCCAGATACGCAGTATTTT

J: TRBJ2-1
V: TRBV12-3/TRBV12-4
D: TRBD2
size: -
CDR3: CASSLRGAFGLAGGNSYNEQFF
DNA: TGTGCCAGCAGTTTAAGGGGGGCCTTCGGACTAGCGGGGGGGAACTCCTACAATGAGCAGTTCTTC

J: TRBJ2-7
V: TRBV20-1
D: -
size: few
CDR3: CSARRADSSYEQYF
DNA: TGCAGTGCCCGGAGGGCAGACAGCTCCTACGAGCAGTACTTC

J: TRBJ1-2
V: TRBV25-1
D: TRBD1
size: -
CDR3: CASSAPTGGRGYTF
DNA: TGTGCCAGCAGTGCCCCCACAGGGGGCAGGGGCTACACCTTC

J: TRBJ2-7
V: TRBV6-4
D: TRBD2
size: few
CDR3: CASSDRRERVRGQYF
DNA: TGTGCCAGCAGTGACCGGCGGGAGCGCGTACGAGGGCAGTACTTC

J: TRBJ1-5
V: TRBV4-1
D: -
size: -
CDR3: CASSPRDTSLEAQHF
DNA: TGCGCCAGCAGCCCGCGGGACACCTCCTTAGAAGCCCAGCATTTT

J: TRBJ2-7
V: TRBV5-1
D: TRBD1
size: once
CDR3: CASSDPTGVASYEQYF
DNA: TGCGCCAGCAGCGATCCGACAGGGGTCGCCTCCTACGAGCAGTACTTC